The clone carrying this T cell receptor beta chain was recorded a few times. The CDR3 end shows no conserved phenylalanine or tryptophan, and so a read error is likely. Because the CDR3's place on the DNA is in doubt, the DNA is left out and the CDR3 is given as listed by TCRdb. This specimen belongs to a study of blood T cell repertoires in COVID-19. Study background: Collection of acute and convalescent COVID-19 samples took place in the United States, Italy and Spain.

Clones were sequenced by immunoSEQ multiplex PCR, and TCRdb holds only the in-frame ones, with some missing. The sample holds tens of thousands of clones, 80% seen once. The CDR3 comprises 12 residues, both ends counted. The receptor was isolated from a woman between 65 and 79 years old with acute or convalescent COVID-19. The rearrangement links TRBV7-5 to TRBJ1-5. TRBV7-5 is reported as a pseudogene. Sequencing was done on a sample of peripheral blood. The CDR3 reads CVRSFKLRERVS.